This section outlines one T cell receptor beta chain sequence together with its context. Only a few counts were recorded for this clone. Its specific antigen is unknown. No much larger clonotype is one base removed from it; base qualities were not supplied. Enrolling through a virtual design, the prospective study's participants ranged in age from about 18 to 89 years and lived across more than 20 United States geographic areas. To assign participants to cohorts, the prospective study relied on clinical history that participants themselves reported in a screening survey and a study questionnaire. Recovered participants in ImmuneRACE Cohort 3 were defined by two consecutive negative NP/OP PCR tests, clearance by a healthcare professional, or resolution of symptoms. In the prospective study, whole blood, serum and a nasopharyngeal or oropharyngeal swab were collected from each participant by mobile phlebotomists. Participants in the prospective study had the option to provide additional blood draws and questionnaires over a roughly two-month period. Before DNA extraction, blood samples from the prospective study were shipped at room temperature or frozen.

This sample was taken from a study of blood T cell repertoires in COVID-19 (dated by TCRdb to 2020 to 2022). Notes on the research overall: Collaborator samples came from the United States, Italy and Spain and covered acute and convalescent phases of COVID-19. The prospective study material was composed of cDNA or gDNA derived from T cells, B-cell-depleted T cells, or PBMCs. Deeply sampled blood TCRbeta repertoires from subjects exposed to, actively infected with, or recovered from COVID-19 were included in the dataset. The repertoires were made available in a free public database intended to serve as a resource for research on the immune response to SARS-CoV-2. Samples came from the ongoing ImmuneRACE study (first 160 participants) plus 1,254 subjects from 6 global collaborators. A de-identified subject ID, COVID-19 status, age in years and sex were almost always included in the sample metadata. HLA class I and class II types, where available, came from metadata supplied by the sample provider rather than from assay-based typing. Results and caveats for the whole study, not just this receptor: How much clinical and demographic metadata was included differed by source and by participant, and the metadata was provided uncurated.

TCRbeta CDR3 regions were amplified from genomic DNA by means of the immunoSEQ Assay, a bias-controlled multiplex PCR. As for the original processing: Nucleated cell counts per sample were estimated from amplification of reference gene primers within the assay. To quantify the absolute abundance of each unique TCRbeta CDR3 rearrangement, sequence reads were collapsed and filtered. Productive Simpson clonality was computed per sample as the square root of Simpson's diversity index over productive rearrangements. Here the immuneACCESS table is served through TCRdb, limited to in-frame sequences with V and J called. Missing clones are a known gap in these copies; in checked studies unresolved V genes cover under half, and the rest lacks a known reason. Clone size and the V and J calls come from that table; the DNA yielded D and trimming. The sample table holds approximately 200,000 clones, of which around 84% were seen once. The leading ten clones occupy under 4% of the sample.

Here V drops 4 bases and J drops 3 bases, and the junction holds 3 bases not matched to any gene. The germline V gene provides CDR1 SGHTA and CDR2 FQGTGA. Counted from cysteine to phenylalanine, this CDR3 has 15 amino acids. Of the read, only the CDR3 DNA is kept; its 45 bases are in frame from base 1. Here the chain combines TRBV7-3 and TRBJ2-2; 9 of the junction bases match TRBD2. Specimen: PBMCs or T cells enriched from blood (not recorded which). The receptor's source is a woman aged 30 to 39 who had recovered from COVID-19. The CDR3 protein sequence reads: CASSSGTSHTGELFF. The DNA sequence is TGTGCCAGCAGCTCCGGGACTAGCCACACCGGGGAGCTGTTTTTT.